These T cell receptor beta chains were read from a single sample in a study of low-dose radiotherapy and immunotherapy resistance in tumors. TCRdb independently ran MiXCR on the reads; one entry per CDR3 protein. The table shows some 40,000 distinct CDR3 sequences, with roughly 20% occurring only once. This specimen consisted of PBMCs, obtained after low-dose radiotherapy plus immunotherapy. These TCRs come from a female donor with ovarian cancer. Each CDR3 is given with its conserved first and last residue.

>TRBJ2-1|TRBV29-1
CSVEGRVTYNEQFF
>TRBJ2-7|TRBV12-3/TRBV12-4
CASRAGYEQYF
>TRBJ2-3|TRBV11-2
CASTRRGKGTDTQYF
>TRBJ1-2|TRBV24-1
CATSDLGGYTF
>TRBJ2-7|TRBV12-5
CASEDVDRNEQYF
>TRBJ1-1|TRBV30
CAWSVLQGLAEAFF
>TRBJ2-7|TRBV4-2
CASSQGGTADSYEQYF
>TRBJ2-3|TRBV16
CASNPGIVTDTQYF
>TRBJ1-5|TRBV19
CASNVVLSNQPQHF
>TRBJ1-5|TRBV28
CASRGEIIGQPQHF
>TRBJ1-2|TRBV5-1
CASRPSGGGYGYTF
>TRBJ1-5|TRBV28
CASSLARGNQPQHF
>TRBJ2-2|TRBV24-1
CATSDLDRTGELFF
>TRBJ2-2|TRBV28
CASSLSRAGTGELFF
>TRBJ1-1|TRBV30
CAWSGFEGKTEAFF
>TRBJ2-7|TRBV10-3
CAISESGQGWEQYF
>TRBJ2-2|TRBV19
CASSAGQVNTGELFF
>TRBJ2-7|TRBV2
CASTGLAGEQYF
>TRBJ2-7|TRBV2
CASTGSGYSYEQYF
>TRBJ2-7|TRBV13
CASSILAGVYEQYF
>TRBJ2-1|TRBV6-5
CASSPGREQFF
>TRBJ2-7|TRBV29-1
CSVVSLEYEQYF
>TRBJ1-2|TRBV29-1
CSGGTGGASGYTF
>TRBJ2-5|TRBV5-4
CASSLAQETQYF
>TRBJ2-1|TRBV12-3/TRBV12-4
CASSLNAGPPGQFF
>TRBJ2-3|TRBV6-5
CASSYPGVTGDTTDTQYF
>TRBJ1-4|TRBV20-1
CSAPVTTNEKLFF
>TRBJ2-1|TRBV30
CAWSVPGDEQFF
>TRBJ1-1|TRBV19
CASRGSEAFF
>TRBJ2-7|TRBV29-1
CSARQGTYEQYF
>TRBJ2-1|TRBV14
CASSRDRGSSYNEQFF
>TRBJ2-2|TRBV9
CASSVLSGTPTGELFF
>TRBJ2-7|TRBV5-4
CASRAWDGEQYF
>TRBJ2-5|TRBV29-1
CSASEGGRETQYF
>TRBJ2-1|TRBV20-1
CSARDGARPDNEQFF
>TRBJ1-4|TRBV12-5
CASGLGDGSGELFF
>TRBJ2-7|TRBV11-2
CASMKSGLLYEQYF
>TRBJ2-1|TRBV5-1
CASSQGASYDEQFF